These 20 T cell receptor beta chains share one sample of origin, sequenced in a study of shared clonotypes between healthy human individuals (dated by TCRdb to the early 2020s). Library prep was done by the immunoSEQ multiplex PCR assay. TCRdb provides this immuneACCESS table in a form limited to in-frame rearrangements. Some clones are lacking; in checked studies, under half of them reflect an unresolved V gene, and why the rest are absent is not known. This sample holds over 2,000,000 clones; about 93% were observed only once. Less than 2% of the sample is in the top ten clones. For the CD8 naive samples, CD45RO-negative cells were positively selected for CCR7, yielding a CD45RA+CCR7+ population from which TemRA cells were excluded. Sequencing was done on a sample of naive CD8+ T cells from PBMCs. The cell subset or site tag for this specimen amounts to: CD45RA+CCR7+. The receptors originated from a man aged 18 to 29 in good health. Some clones in this sample may be carry-over from other donors' samples.

This chain connects TRBV28 to TRBJ2-5; D is undetermined. The better agreement between TRBJ2-7 and the DNA end casts doubt on the J call. Germline V gene sequence: CDR1 MDHEN, CDR2 SYDVKM. The CDR3 spans 13 residues. The DNA of the CDR3 is TGTGCCAGCAGCTTAGGAACGACCCTCGAGCAGTACTTC. Protein: CASSLGTTLEQYF.

The CDR3 loop is CASSPLSSYNEQFF. The CDR3, as DNA: TGTGCCAGCAGTCCATTGAGCTCCTACAATGAGCAGTTCTTC. J is TRBJ2-1 and V is TRBV6-5; D remains unclear. Germline V lookup: CDR1 MNHEY, CDR2 SVGAGI. V was cut by 5 bases and J by 0 bases, with 8 bases left in between. CDR3 size: 14 residues.

This chain links TRBV11-2 with TRBJ2-2, with D possibly matching TRBD2 (5 bases). Per germline, CDR1 SGHAT and CDR2 FQNNGV. The CDR3 totals 16 residues. The V end lost 3 bases, the J end lost 5 bases, and 16 bases lay between the germline ends. The DNA for the CDR3 is TGTGCCAGCAGCTTTCGGCTAGCAGAGGGAACCGGGGAGCTGTTTTTT. This gives the protein CASSFRLAEGTGELFF.

The chain uses TRBV7-2 and TRBJ2-2; D uncertain. V was cut by 4 bases and J by 7 bases, with 7 bases left in between. Per germline, CDR1 SGHTA and CDR2 FQGNSA. The CDR3 loop spans 12 amino acids. The CDR3 nucleotides read TGTGCCAGCAGCTCCTTTAGCGGGGAGCTGTTTTTT. Its protein product is CASSSFSGELFF.

This sequence joins TRBV13 and TRBJ2-3; weak D call: TRBD2 (6 bases). Germline CDR1 and CDR2: PRHDT and FYEKMQ (reference sequence). The CDR3 runs to 15 residues. Trimming left V 4 bases short and J 0 bases short, with 11 bases between. Written as DNA, the CDR3 is TGTGCCAGCAGCTGGGGGGAGGATAGCACAGATACGCAGTATTTT. It encodes CASSWGEDSTDTQYF.

The rearrangement joins TRBV10-3 to TRBJ2-7; D may correspond to TRBD1 or TRBD2 (5 bases each). Between the trimmed V and J ends, which lost 2 bases and 0 bases, there was a span of 17 bases. CDR3 size: 17 residues. In germline, CDR1 is ENHRY, CDR2 SYGVKD. CDR3 sequence reads: CAISEPITRQGSYEQYF. The DNA for the CDR3 is TGTGCCATCAGTGAGCCGATTACTAGGCAGGGCTCCTACGAGCAGTACTTC.

This clone has just one count. The junction departs from germline at one end; a sequencing error may be responsible. The chain couples TRBV11-1 to TRBJ2-7, with 9 bases identical to TRBD1. Germline V gene lookup returns CDR1 SGHAT and CDR2 FQDESV (reference sequence). This CDR3 region has 14 residues. As DNA, the CDR3 is TGTGCCAGCCGCTTTCGGGGACAGGGCTACGAGCAGTACTTC. This translates into CASRFRGQGYEQYF.

The chain uses TRBV7-2 and TRBJ2-1, with 7 bases that match TRBD2. This CDR3 region has 15 residues. V lost 5 bases and J lost 2; bases outside the gene matches: 6. Germline-derived CDR1 and CDR2 are SGHTA and FQGNSA. This CDR3 reads CASSAGLAAYNEQFF. DNA of the CDR3: TGTGCCAGCAGCGCGGGGCTAGCGGCCTACAATGAGCAGTTCTTC.

The gene calls are TRBV5-1 and TRBJ2-7; weak D call: TRBD2 (6 bases). The germline gives CDR1 SGHRS, CDR2 YFSETQ. The CDR3 contains 17 residues. The V and J ends lost 4 bases and 0 bases respectively, with 20 bases between them. CDR3 sequence: CASSPGVWAFSSYEQYF. CDR3 DNA: TGCGCCAGCAGCCCGGGGGTATGGGCGTTTAGCTCCTACGAGCAGTACTTC.

The chain combines TRBV2 with TRBJ2-1; 7 positions agree with TRBD2. This CDR3 has 17 residues. The V and J ends lost 3 bases and 2 bases, in that order; junction bases with no gene match: 10. Germline loops: CDR1 SNHLY, CDR2 FYNNEI. The CDR3 here is CASSDREGHNPYNEQFF. The DNA for the CDR3 is TGTGCCAGCAGTGACAGGGAGGGCCATAACCCCTACAATGAGCAGTTCTTC.

The V gene is TRBV19, the J gene TRBJ2-2, with unresolved D. Germline-derived CDR1 and CDR2 are LNHDA and SQIVND (reference sequence). V lost 6 bases to trimming and J lost 1 base, with 12 bases between them. The CDR3 is 15 amino acids. CDR3 nucleotide sequence: TGTGCCAGTAGCTCGGGCGGTCTGAACACCGGGGAGCTGTTTTTT. It encodes CASSSGGLNTGELFF.

This rearrangement joins TRBV7-9 to TRBJ2-5; 7 nucleotides agree with TRBD2. The V and J ends lost 4 bases and 5 bases, in that order; junction bases with no gene match: 13. The length of the CDR3 is 16 residues. CDR1 and CDR2 (germline): SEHNR, FQNEAQ (reference sequence). The CDR3 reads CASSSALGLDRETQYF. For the CDR3, the DNA is TGTGCCAGCAGCTCCGCTCTCGGACTAGATAGGGAGACCCAGTACTTC.

In regard to this clone: At the DNA level, this CDR3 is encoded by other sequences in the same sample as well. The chain joins TRBV9 to TRBJ1-1; D not resolved. The CDR3 spans 12 residues. The germline CDR1 and CDR2 sequences are SGDLS and YYNGEE. Trimming pared 0 bases from V and 6 bases from J, leaving 6 bases between. CDR3 sequence (DNA): TGTGCCAGCAGCGTAGCCGGCGCTGAAGCTTTCTTT. Translating gives CASSVAGAEAFF. The complete variable domain, with remaining parts taken from reference TRBV9 and TRBJ1-1, reads DSGVTQTPKHLITATGQRVTLRCSPRSGDLSVYWYQQSLDQGLQFLIQYYNGEERAKGNILERFSAQQFPDLHSELNLSSLELGDSALYFCASSVAGAEAFFGQGTRLTVV.

The chain couples TRBV7-6 to TRBJ2-1, with 12 positions matching TRBD2. From germline, CDR1 is SGHVS and CDR2 FNYEAQ. J was trimmed by 5 bases and V by 5 bases; bases with no gene match: 13. The CDR3 length is 18 residues. This CDR3 reads CASSRWKTSGRSNNEQFF. The DNA for the CDR3 is TGTGCCAGCAGCCGATGGAAGACTAGCGGGAGATCCAACAATGAGCAGTTCTTC.

On this clone itself: Distinct nucleotide sequences in the sample also encode this CDR3. The chain carries TRBV14 and TRBJ2-6; 7 nucleotides match TRBD1. The CDR3 extends over 18 amino acids. Germline lookup yields CDR1 SGHDN and CDR2 FVKESK. V gave up 0 bases and J gave up 1 base; unmatched junction bases: 6. CDR3 sequence: CASSQDGEGASGANVLTF. The CDR3, as DNA: TGTGCCAGCAGCCAAGATGGAGAGGGGGCGTCTGGGGCCAACGTCCTGACTTTC.

On this clone itself: The same CDR3 is also encoded by other DNA sequences in this sample. The chain has TRBV28 and TRBJ1-5; D is undetermined. From germline, CDR1 is MDHEN and CDR2 SYDVKM. This CDR3 has 14 amino acids. V was shortened by 3 bases and J by 0 bases, with 6 bases between the two germline ends. DNA for the CDR3: TGTGCCAGCAGTTTGTCCCTTAGCAATCAGCCCCAGCATTTT. It encodes CASSLSLSNQPQHF.

This chain joins TRBV10-3 and TRBJ2-1; possible D gene TRBD2, 5 bases. Germline V gene lookup returns CDR1 ENHRY and CDR2 SYGVKD. The CDR3 is 12 amino acids. The V end lost 3 bases, the J end lost 6 bases, and 6 bases lay between the germline ends. The CDR3 protein is CAISEGSNEQFF. In DNA, the CDR3 is TGTGCCATCAGTGAAGGGAGCAATGAGCAGTTCTTC.

This chain connects TRBV6-6 to TRBJ2-7; TRBD1 might be the D (5 bases). Deletions cut 10 bases from V and 7 bases from J, with 20 bases between. This CDR3 comprises 13 residues. Germline V gene data show CDR1 as MNHNY and CDR2 as SVGAGI (reference sequence). The CDR3, as DNA: TGTGCCACCTACCCTAGTGGGGCGCGGGAGCAGTACTTC. Encoded protein: CATYPSGAREQYF.

The V gene is TRBV7-2, the J gene TRBJ1-1; D perhaps matches TRBD1 (5 bases). The V gene lost 1 base and the J gene lost 3 bases, with 9 bases spanning the gap. The CDR3 has 14 amino acids. The germline V gene encodes CDR1 SGHTA and CDR2 FQGNSA. CDR3 protein: CASSLVGGDTEAFF. CDR3 nucleotide sequence: TGTGCCAGCAGCTTAGTGGGGGGTGACACTGAAGCTTTCTTT. The full variable domain, rest sourced from reference TRBV7-2 and TRBJ1-1, is GAGVSQSPSNKVTEKGKDVELRCDPISGHTALYWYRQSLGQGLEFLIYFQGNSAPDKSGLPSDRFSAERTGGSVSTLTIQRTQQEDSAVYLCASSLVGGDTEAFFGQGTRLTVV.

The chain employs TRBV18 and TRBJ2-7; 9 bases agree with TRBD1. Germline assignment: CDR1 KGHSH and CDR2 LQKENI. Trimming took 0 bases from V and 6 from J; bases not matched to a gene: 6. CDR3 length: 15 residues. The CDR3 nucleotides are TGTGCCAGCTCACCACCCGGGACAGGGCTAAGCGAGCAGTACTTC. Translated: CASSPPGTGLSEQYF.